The present TCR beta chain was sequenced within a study of blood T cell repertoires in COVID-19. Germline V gives CDR1 SNHLY, CDR2 FYNNEI. After removal of 6 bases from V and 6 bases from J, the junction contained 17 bases not matched to a gene. The CDR3 is made up of 17 amino acids. Profiled with immunoSEQ multiplex PCR; TCRdb holds only in-frame clones, not every one. The data show some 150,000 clones, about four fifths seen once. This chain links TRBV2 with TRBJ2-3, with 8 bases aligning to TRBD2. This sequence was found in a woman in her fifties or sixties in a cohort exposed to, infected with or recovered from COVID-19 (not recorded which). The sequencing input was PBMCs or T cells enriched from blood (not recorded which). The DNA of the CDR3 is TGTGCCAGCAGCCCACGTCCTATTCGGGGGGGTGGGGATACGCAGTATTTT. Translation: CASSPRPIRGGGDTQYF.